These 27 T cell receptor beta chains share one sample of origin, sequenced in a study of OX40 agonist ivuxolimab in advanced cancers. Sequencing used immunoSEQ multiplex PCR; TCRdb keeps in-frame clones, though not all of them. The data show 50,000 to 65,000 clones, with roughly 85% seen just once and more than 0.5% held by the top ten. The sample consisted of CD4+ or CD8+ T cells sorted from blood, taken in a trial of the OX40 agonist ivuxolimab. These receptors were obtained from an adult with an advanced solid tumor such as melanoma, head and neck, liver or kidney cancer.

V gene TRBV29-1 combines with J gene TRBJ2-1, with D unresolved. The CDR3 length is 11 residues. Germline assignment: CDR1 SQVTM and CDR2 ANQGSEA. Trimming pared 2 bases from V and 9 bases from J, leaving 8 bases between. CDR3 residues: CSVERIGEQFF. CDR3 in DNA: TGCAGCGTTGAAAGGATAGGTGAGCAGTTCTTC.

This chain connects TRBV7-2 to TRBJ2-7, with D possibly being TRBD2 (5 bases). Trimming took 1 base from V and 3 from J, leaving 13 bases between them. Germline loops: CDR1 SGHTA, CDR2 FQGNSA. The CDR3 has 15 amino acids. The CDR3 is CASSLVEGEGYEQYF. CDR3 DNA: TGTGCCAGCAGCTTAGTTGAGGGAGAGGGCTACGAGCAGTACTTC.

This clone was found a few times. V and J are TRBV12-5 and TRBJ2-2; the match to TRBD2 covers 13 bases. CDR3 length equals 17 residues. V lost 2 bases and J lost 5; bases outside the gene matches: 5. Germline V gives CDR1 LGHNT, CDR2 FRNRAP. The CDR3: CASGLTTSGRATGELFF. The DNA of the CDR3 is TGTGCTAGTGGTTTGACTACTAGCGGGAGGGCGACCGGGGAGCTGTTTTTT. The entire variable domain, with the rest obtained from reference TRBV12-5 and TRBJ2-2, is as follows: DARVTQTPRHKVTEMGQEVTMRCQPILGHNTVFWYRQTMMQGLELLAYFRNRAPLDDSGMPKDRFSAEMPDATLATLKIQPSEPRDSAVYFCASGLTTSGRATGELFFGEGSRLTVL.

As for this clone: This same CDR3 is encoded by further DNA sequences in the sample. The rearrangement links TRBV4-1 to TRBJ1-5; perhaps TRBD1 as D (5 bases). This CDR3 has 16 residues. Trimming shortened V by 0 bases and J by 2 bases, and 11 bases separated the two germline ends. Germline V lookup: CDR1 MGHRA, CDR2 YSYEKL. CDR3 coding DNA: TGCGCCAGCAGCCAAGACGAAGGGGTTGGCAATCAGCCCCAGCATTTT. Its protein product is CASSQDEGVGNQPQHF.

The chain carries TRBV5-1 and TRBJ2-7; TRBD1 aligns across 8 bases. The CDR3 is 17 residues long. Germline values: CDR1 SGHRS, CDR2 YFSETQ. Germline trimming cut 2 bases from V and 0 bases from J; bases unmatched to any gene: 10. The CDR3 DNA follows: TGCGCCAGCAGCTTCCCGACAGGGGCGGGGAGCTCCTACGAGCAGTACTTC. It specifies CASSFPTGAGSSYEQYF.

CDR3: CASSQDLAVLGVGGQPQHF. In DNA, the CDR3 is TGCGCCAGCAGCCAAGATCTGGCAGTCTTAGGGGTTGGAGGTCAGCCCCAGCATTTT. This sequence joins TRBV4-1 and TRBJ1-5; D might be TRBD1 (5 bases). The CDR3 spans 19 residues. Per the germline V gene, CDR1 is MGHRA and CDR2 is YSYEKL. With 0 bases removed from V and 6 bases from J, the gap between germline ends came to 24 bases.

Concerning this clone: One junction end disagrees with the germline gene, perhaps due to a read error. This chain joins TRBV6-1 and TRBJ2-1, with 7 nucleotides matching TRBD2. The CDR3 extends over 11 amino acids. Germline V CDR1 and CDR2: MNHNS, SASEGT. This CDR3 reads CASSDGGRALF. CDR3 nucleotides: TGTGCCAGCAGTGATGGAGGGAGGGCGCTCTTC.

This chain connects TRBV10-3 to TRBJ2-1; D may be TRBD1 (6 bases). CDR3 length: 16 amino acids. V was trimmed by 0 bases and J by 5 bases, leaving 14 bases between them. The germline V gene encodes CDR1 ENHRY and CDR2 SYGVKD. The CDR3 sequence is CAISESPQGRNNEQFF. The CDR3 nucleotides are TGTGCCATCAGTGAGTCTCCACAGGGCCGTAACAATGAGCAGTTCTTC.

This chain connects TRBV11-1 to TRBJ2-3; no reliable D call. V was pared by 1 base and J by 4 bases, with 12 bases between. Germline V gives CDR1 SGHAT, CDR2 FQDESV (reference sequence). CDR3 size: 15 residues. The chain's CDR3 is CASSLGLLAADTQYF. CDR3 coding DNA: TGTGCCAGCAGCTTAGGCTTGTTAGCCGCAGATACGCAGTATTTT.

This clone was counted between two and nine times. The V gene is TRBV6-5, the J gene TRBJ2-7; tentatively, D is TRBD1 (5 bases). Per the germline V gene, CDR1 is MNHEY and CDR2 is SVGAGI. The ends were cut back, 10 bases at V and 0 bases at J, with 16 bases in the middle. The CDR3 loop spans 14 amino acids. The CDR3 protein is CATSGRISSYEQYF. CDR3 sequence (DNA): TGTGCCACCTCAGGGCGGATTAGCTCCTACGAGCAGTACTTC.

This rearrangement joins TRBV5-4 to TRBJ2-7; D ambiguous. V dropped 4 bases and J dropped 2 bases, with 10 bases sitting between them. Germline loops: CDR1 SGHNT, CDR2 YYREEE (reference sequence). The CDR3 is 13 amino acids. CDR3 residues: CASSADLTYEQYF. The CDR3, as DNA: TGTGCCAGCAGCGCAGACTTGACCTACGAGCAGTACTTC.

This chain joins TRBV2 and TRBJ1-2; 7 bases agree with TRBD1. V lost 2 bases and J lost 4; bases outside the gene matches: 7. Germline V CDR1 and CDR2: SNHLY, FYNNEI. This CDR3 is built from 15 residues. This CDR3 reads CASSEKQGIAYGYTF. The CDR3 nucleotides read TGTGCCAGCAGTGAAAAACAGGGGATCGCCTATGGCTACACCTTC.

This clone was counted a single time. V gene TRBV5-4 combines with J gene TRBJ2-7; a weak D match, TRBD1 (6 bases). The CDR3 has 16 amino acids. The V end was cut by 4 bases, the J end by 3 bases, with 20 bases between. The germline V gene encodes CDR1 SGHNT and CDR2 YYREEE (reference sequence). CDR3 nucleotides: TGTGCCAGCAGCCACAAGGGGGTCCCAGCGAGCTACGAGCAGTACTTC. This sequence encodes CASSHKGVPASYEQYF.

The chain combines TRBV5-5 with TRBJ2-2; maybe TRBD1 (5 bases). The CDR3 extends over 15 amino acids. V lost 6 bases, J lost 1 base, and 13 bases lay in between. Germline CDR1 reads SGHKS; CDR2 reads YYEKEE (reference sequence). The CDR3 nucleotides read TGTGCCAGCACCTTAGGGGCTCTGAACACCGGGGAGCTGTTTTTT. This encodes CASTLGALNTGELFF.

This chain joins TRBV19 and TRBJ2-2; 8 nucleotides match TRBD1. The germline V gene has CDR1 LNHDA and CDR2 SQIVND (reference sequence). The CDR3 extends over 16 amino acids. With 4 bases clipped from V and 4 bases from J, the junction kept 8 bases outside the gene matches. The CDR3 region has the DNA TGTGCCAGTAGTACCCTGCAGGGGGCTGGCACCGGGGAGCTGTTTTTT. It specifies CASSTLQGAGTGELFF.

CDR3 region: CASRGVGGLNTEAFF. The CDR3 nucleotides are TGTGCCAGCAGAGGGGTAGGGGGACTTAACACTGAAGCTTTCTTT. The chain recombines TRBV2 with TRBJ1-1; D may be TRBD1 (6 bases). From germline, CDR1 is SNHLY and CDR2 FYNNEI. Trimming pared 6 bases from V and 2 bases from J, leaving 16 bases between. CDR3 length equals 15 residues.

The rearrangement joins TRBV5-1 to TRBJ1-1; no reliable D call. CDR3 size: 15 residues. Germline loops: CDR1 SGHRS, CDR2 YFSETQ. Trimming left V 0 bases short and J 0 bases short, with 9 bases between. The CDR3 region is CASSLGVGLNTEAFF. CDR3 DNA sequence: TGCGCCAGCAGCTTGGGGGTGGGTCTGAACACTGAAGCTTTCTTT.

The chain employs TRBV7-9 and TRBJ2-6; unclear D gene. Germline values: CDR1 SEHNR, CDR2 FQNEAQ (reference sequence). The CDR3 runs 17 residues. Between the trimmed V and J ends, which lost 1 base and 0 bases, there was a span of 10 bases. The CDR3, as DNA: TGTGCCAGCAGCTTAGGCCAGATGATCTCTGGGGCCAACGTCCTGACTTTC. This gives the protein CASSLGQMISGANVLTF.

V is TRBV5-1 and J is TRBJ1-2; no definite D call. This CDR3 spans 12 amino acids. Trimming shortened V by 4 bases and J by 7 bases, and 11 bases separated the two germline ends. The germline CDR1 and CDR2 sequences are SGHRS and YFSETQ. The CDR3 loop reads CASSLDIGGYTF. The CDR3 nucleotides are TGCGCCAGCAGCCTCGACATCGGTGGCTACACCTTC.

The V call is TRBV2, the J call TRBJ1-5; 7 nucleotides agree with TRBD1. Looked up from germline, CDR1 is SNHLY and CDR2 is FYNNEI. The ends lost 6 bases at V and 3 bases at J; junction bases unmatched: 8. The CDR3 extends over 15 amino acids. DNA for the CDR3: TGTGCCAGCAGCCGACAGGGAAGCGACAATCAGCCCCAGCATTTT. Translated: CASSRQGSDNQPQHF.

The CDR3 nucleotides are TGTGCCAGCAGTGAAGAGGCGGGAGGGGAGACCCAGTACTTC. Its translation: CASSEEAGGETQYF. J is TRBJ2-5 and V is TRBV2; 9 bases are shared with TRBD2. Per germline, CDR1 SNHLY and CDR2 FYNNEI. The length of the CDR3 is 14 residues. Trimming at V came to 1 base and at J to 5 bases, leaving 2 bases not matched to a gene.

CDR3 residues: CAWSVGGTGVLPQHF. The CDR3 coding sequence is TGTGCCTGGAGTGTAGGAGGGACAGGGGTATTACCCCAGCATTTT. The gene calls are TRBV30 and TRBJ1-5; 10 bases fit TRBD1. The length of the CDR3 is 15 residues. Per germline, CDR1 GTSNPN and CDR2 SVGIG (reference sequence). V shed 0 bases, J shed 10 bases, and the junction held 9 bases outside the gene matches.

V is TRBV30 and J is TRBJ1-2; D may be TRBD1 (6 bases). V shed 4 bases and J shed 4 bases, with 22 bases lying between them. The length of the CDR3 is 16 residues. CDR1 GTSNPN and CDR2 SVGIG come from the germline V gene (reference sequence). The chain's CDR3 is CAWTPRGGSVIYGYTF. Written as DNA, the CDR3 is TGTGCCTGGACCCCCCGGGGGGGCAGCGTCATCTATGGCTACACCTTC.

The rearrangement links TRBV30 to TRBJ2-2; perhaps TRBD2 as D (6 bases). The germline CDR1 and CDR2 sequences are GTSNPN and SVGIG (reference sequence). This CDR3 spans 14 amino acids. V was cut by 8 bases and J by 4 bases, with 17 bases left in between. This chain's CDR3 is CATGVGSFTGELFF. DNA for the CDR3: TGTGCCACGGGGGTGGGATCTTTCACCGGGGAGCTGTTTTTT.

The V and J genes are TRBV28 and TRBJ2-5; 8 nucleotides agree with TRBD1. J lost 5 bases, V lost 5 bases, and 7 bases had no gene match. The CDR3 is made up of 14 amino acids. Germline V lookup: CDR1 MDHEN, CDR2 SYDVKM. The CDR3 nucleotides read TGTGCCAGCAGTCCGCCAGGGGGCAGCGAGACCCAGTACTTC. Translating it yields CASSPPGGSETQYF.

The V and J genes are TRBV6-5 and TRBJ2-7, with 11 nucleotides matching TRBD1. Germline CDR1 MNHEY, CDR2 SVGAGI. The length of the CDR3 is 15 residues. J gave up 2 bases and V 2 bases, and 2 bases lay outside the gene matches. The CDR3 loop is CASSYGGQGAYEQYF. CDR3 in DNA: TGTGCCAGCAGTTACGGGGGACAGGGGGCCTACGAGCAGTACTTC.

This chain links TRBV5-6 with TRBJ2-7; TRBD1 agrees at 7 bases. The CDR3 is 14 residues long. Germline trimming cut 2 bases from V and 4 bases from J; bases unmatched to any gene: 6. Germline loops: CDR1 SGHDT, CDR2 YYEEEE. Written as DNA, the CDR3 is TGTGCCAGCAGCTTTCTAGGGGGCCAGTACGAGCAGTACTTC. Residues: CASSFLGGQYEQYF.